Listed below are T cell receptor beta chains from one sample, sequenced in a study of T cell changes during pregnancy in multiple sclerosis. Method: immunoSEQ multiplex PCR; TCRdb's copy keeps in-frame clones and lacks some. Among some 100,000 clones listed, around 92% were seen once. The sequencing here drew on peripheral blood, taken before pregnancy. The origin of the receptors is a female donor with multiple sclerosis, enrolled in a pregnancy study. CDR3s include the opening cysteine and the closing phenylalanine or tryptophan. D genes are given only for firm matches. Clone sizes are given selectively: once, few, many, or a class where the clone is expanded.

v_call: TRBV5-6; j_call: TRBJ2-1; clone_size: NA; d_call: NA; cdr3_nt: TGTGCCAGCAGCTTGGTCGGTGTCAATGAGCAGTTCTTC; cdr3_aa: CASSLVGVNEQFF
v_call: TRBV27; j_call: TRBJ2-1; clone_size: NA; d_call: NA; cdr3_nt: TGTGCCAGCAGTTTTGTTAGCAGCAATGAGCAGTTCTTC; cdr3_aa: CASSFVSSNEQFF
v_call: TRBV2; j_call: TRBJ2-5; clone_size: NA; d_call: TRBD2; cdr3_nt: TGTGCCAGCAGTGAAGCGCGTACTAGCGGGGACCCCCGGGCGACCCAGTACTTC; cdr3_aa: CASSEARTSGDPRATQYF
v_call: TRBV14; j_call: TRBJ1-1; clone_size: NA; d_call: NA; cdr3_nt: TGTGCCAGCAGCAAGACGGGTTGGGACACTGAAGCTTTCTTT; cdr3_aa: CASSKTGWDTEAFF
v_call: TRBV5-1; j_call: TRBJ2-5; clone_size: NA; d_call: TRBD1; cdr3_nt: TGCGCCAGCAGCTCCGGGACAGGGAGTTTGAGAGAGACCCAGTACTTC; cdr3_aa: CASSSGTGSLRETQYF
v_call: TRBV4-1; j_call: TRBJ2-1; clone_size: few; d_call: TRBD2; cdr3_nt: TGCGCCAGCAGCCAGGATCTAGCGGGAGGCTACAATGAGCAGTTCTTC; cdr3_aa: CASSQDLAGGYNEQFF
v_call: TRBV29-1; j_call: TRBJ2-7; clone_size: NA; d_call: TRBD1; cdr3_nt: TGCAGCGTTGCCAGACAGGGGAGGTCCTACGAGCAGTACTTC; cdr3_aa: CSVARQGRSYEQYF
v_call: TRBV9; j_call: TRBJ1-1; clone_size: NA; d_call: NA; cdr3_nt: TGTGCCAGCAGCGTTACAGGAATTATGAACACTGAAGCTTTCTTT; cdr3_aa: CASSVTGIMNTEAFF
v_call: TRBV5-4; j_call: TRBJ1-2; clone_size: NA; d_call: NA; cdr3_nt: TGTGCCAGCAGCTTCGCTGGCAGCTACACCTTC; cdr3_aa: CASSFAGSYTF
v_call: TRBV5-1; j_call: TRBJ2-1; clone_size: NA; d_call: TRBD2; cdr3_nt: TGCGCCAGCAGCGGGGGGAGGGCCGAAGGGAAGCAGTTCTTC; cdr3_aa: CASSGGRAEGKQFF
v_call: TRBV12-5; j_call: TRBJ1-1; clone_size: NA; d_call: NA; cdr3_nt: TGTGCTAGTGGTTTGGGAGGGGGGAACACTGAAGCTTTCTTT; cdr3_aa: CASGLGGGNTEAFF
v_call: TRBV19; j_call: TRBJ1-3; clone_size: once; d_call: TRBD1; cdr3_nt: TGTGCCAGTACCTGGGACAGGGGACGACAGAAGGGCTCTGGAAACACCATATATTTT; cdr3_aa: CASTWDRGRQKGSGNTIYF
v_call: TRBV19; j_call: TRBJ2-1; clone_size: NA; d_call: NA; cdr3_nt: TGTGCCAGTAGTAACGGAGGGCCCAACAATGAGCAGTTCTTC; cdr3_aa: CASSNGGPNNEQFF
v_call: TRBV30; j_call: TRBJ1-5; clone_size: NA; d_call: NA; cdr3_nt: TGTGCCTGGGAGGTGACGGGGAGGGGGCAGCCCCAGCATTTT; cdr3_aa: CAWEVTGRGQPQHF
v_call: TRBV18; j_call: TRBJ1-1; clone_size: NA; d_call: TRBD1; cdr3_nt: TGTGCCAGCTCGCGACAGGGGGCGCGGTACACTGAAGCTTTCTTT; cdr3_aa: CASSRQGARYTEAFF